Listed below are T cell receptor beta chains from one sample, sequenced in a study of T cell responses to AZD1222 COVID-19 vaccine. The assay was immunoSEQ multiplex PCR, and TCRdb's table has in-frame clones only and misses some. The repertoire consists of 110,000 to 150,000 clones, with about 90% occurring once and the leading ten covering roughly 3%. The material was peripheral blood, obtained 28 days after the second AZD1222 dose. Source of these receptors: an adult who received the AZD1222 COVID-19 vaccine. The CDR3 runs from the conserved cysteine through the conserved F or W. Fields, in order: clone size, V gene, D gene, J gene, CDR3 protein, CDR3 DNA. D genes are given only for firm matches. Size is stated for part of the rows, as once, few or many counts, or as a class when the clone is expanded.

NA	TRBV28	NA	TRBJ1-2	CASTTGRGYTF	TGTGCCAGCACCACGGGACGTGGCTACACCTTC
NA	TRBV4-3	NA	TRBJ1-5	CASSQDQEVQPQHF	TGCGCCAGCAGCCAAGACCAGGAGGTGCAGCCCCAGCATTTT
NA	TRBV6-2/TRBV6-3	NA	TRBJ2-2	CASSYPNREYTGELFF	TGTGCCAGCAGTTACCCGAACCGGGAGTACACCGGGGAGCTGTTTTTT
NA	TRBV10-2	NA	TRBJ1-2	CASSGTVYGYTF	TGCGCCAGCAGTGGGACAGTCTATGGCTACACCTTC
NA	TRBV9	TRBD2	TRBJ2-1	CASSLRLASSSYNEQFF	TGTGCCAGCAGCCTTCGACTAGCCTCTAGCTCCTACAATGAGCAGTTCTTC
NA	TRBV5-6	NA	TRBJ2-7	CASSVPSGEQYF	TGTGCCAGCAGCGTTCCCTCCGGAGAGCAGTACTTC
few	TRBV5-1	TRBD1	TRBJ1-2	CASSLDRARLPGYTF	TGCGCCAGCAGCCTTGACAGGGCAAGGCTGCCCGGCTACACCTTC
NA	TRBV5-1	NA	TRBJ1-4	CASSQEGSANEKLFF	TGCGCCAGCAGCCAGGAGGGGTCAGCTAATGAAAAACTGTTTTTT
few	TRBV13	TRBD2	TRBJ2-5	CASSDRASGSYRETQYF	TGTGCCAGCAGCGACCGGGCTAGCGGGAGTTATAGGGAGACCCAGTACTTC
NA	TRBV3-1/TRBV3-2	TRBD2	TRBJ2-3	CASSQRGLAGGKDTQYF	TGTGCCAGCAGCCAACGGGGACTAGCGGGAGGGAAAGATACGCAGTATTTT
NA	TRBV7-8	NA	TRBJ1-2	CASSLETVGHTF	TGTGCCAGCAGCTTAGAAACAGTGGGGCACACCTTC
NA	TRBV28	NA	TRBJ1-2	CASSLSGNGYTF	TGTGCCAGCAGTTTATCCGGGAATGGCTACACCTTC
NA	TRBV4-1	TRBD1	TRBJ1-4	CASSQDPTGTNEKLFF	TGCGCCAGCAGCCAAGACCCGACAGGGACTAATGAAAAACTGTTTTTT
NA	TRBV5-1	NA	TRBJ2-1	CASSPTGTEYNEQFF	TGCGCCAGCAGCCCAACCGGGACTGAGTACAATGAGCAGTTCTTC
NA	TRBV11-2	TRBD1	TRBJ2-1	CASTGPYNEQFF	TGTGCCTCGACAGGGCCCTACAATGAGCAGTTCTTC
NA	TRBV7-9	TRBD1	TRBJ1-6	CASSFPTTGRSSPLHF	TGTGCCAGCAGCTTCCCAACGACAGGGAGGAGCTCACCCCTCCACTTT
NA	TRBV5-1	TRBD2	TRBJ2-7	CASSGGTSGEQYF	TGCGCCAGCAGCGGGGGGACTAGCGGCGAGCAGTACTTC
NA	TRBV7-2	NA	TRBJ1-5	CASRLGTANQPQHF	TGTGCCAGCAGACTAGGGACGGCTAATCAGCCCCAGCATTTT
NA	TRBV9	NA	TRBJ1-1	CASSVWWGTEAFF	TGTGCCAGCAGCGTTTGGTGGGGCACTGAAGCTTTCTTT
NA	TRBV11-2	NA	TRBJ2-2	CASSLGTVNTGELFF	TGTGCCAGCAGCTTAGGGACGGTGAACACCGGGGAGCTGTTTTTT
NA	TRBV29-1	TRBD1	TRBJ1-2	CSVGQGTDGYTF	TGCAGCGTTGGACAGGGGACCGATGGCTACACCTTC
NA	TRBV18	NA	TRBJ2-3	CASSPAGSTDTQYF	TGTGCCAGCTCACCAGCAGGGAGCACAGATACGCAGTATTTT
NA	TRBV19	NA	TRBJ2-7	CASAGVSYEQYF	TGTGCCAGTGCCGGGGTCTCCTACGAGCAGTACTTC
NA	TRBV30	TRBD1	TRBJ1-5	CAWQQGAYQPQHF	TGTGCCTGGCAACAGGGGGCATACCAGCCCCAGCATTTT
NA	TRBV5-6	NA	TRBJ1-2	CASSLVSNYIYGYTF	TGTGCCAGCAGCTTGGTCAGCAACTACATTTATGGCTACACCTTC
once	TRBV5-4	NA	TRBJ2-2	CASSSPPGTSTGELFF	TGTGCCAGCAGCTCGCCCCCGGGCACGTCCACCGGGGAGCTGTTTTTT
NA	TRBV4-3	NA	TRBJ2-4	CASSQDLGASLAKNIQYF	TGCGCCAGCAGCCAAGATCTTGGTGCGTCACTAGCCAAAAACATTCAGTACTTC
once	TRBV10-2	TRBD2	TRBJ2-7	CASSESGGGPRQYF	TGCGCCAGCAGTGAGTCGGGGGGAGGGCCGCGGCAGTACTTC
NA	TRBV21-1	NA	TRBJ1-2	CASSKDRRSDYGYTF	TGTGCCAGCAGCAAAGATCGCAGGAGCGACTATGGCTACACCTTC
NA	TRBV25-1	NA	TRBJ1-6	CASSEYGGQSSYNSPLHF	TGTGCCAGCAGTGAATATGGTGGTCAGAGCTCCTATAATTCACCCCTCCACTTT
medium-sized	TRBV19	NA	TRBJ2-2	CASSIEENTGELFF	TGTGCCAGTAGTATAGAGGAGAACACCGGGGAGCTGTTTTTT
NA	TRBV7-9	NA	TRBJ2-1	CASRGTAYNEQFF	TGTGCCAGCAGGGGGACGGCCTACAATGAGCAGTTCTTC
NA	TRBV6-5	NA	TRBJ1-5	CASTLEGFSNQPQHF	TGTGCCAGCACCCTCGAGGGTTTTAGCAATCAGCCCCAGCATTTT
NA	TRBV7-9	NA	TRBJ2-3	CASSPWAGEDTQYF	TGTGCCAGCAGCCCGTGGGCAGGGGAGGATACGCAGTATTTT
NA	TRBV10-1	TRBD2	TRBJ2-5	CASSTGTSGGTQYF	TGCGCCAGCAGTACCGGGACTAGCGGAGGGACCCAGTACTTC
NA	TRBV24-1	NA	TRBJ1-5	CATSEYSNQPQHF	TGTGCCACCAGTGAGTATAGCAATCAGCCCCAGCATTTT
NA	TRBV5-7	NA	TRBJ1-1	CASSSHRGLNTEAFF	TGTGCCAGCAGCTCCCATCGGGGTTTGAACACTGAAGCTTTCTTT
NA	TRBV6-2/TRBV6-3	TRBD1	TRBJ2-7	CASSYGGQGSYEQYF	TGTGCCAGCAGTTACGGAGGACAGGGGTCCTACGAGCAGTACTTC
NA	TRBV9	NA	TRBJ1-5	CASSPGLSNQPQHF	TGTGCCAGCAGCCCTGGGCTCAGCAATCAGCCCCAGCATTTT
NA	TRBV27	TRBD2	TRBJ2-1	CASSLSGRAVYEQFF	TGTGCCAGCAGTCTTAGCGGGAGGGCTGTCTATGAGCAGTTCTTC
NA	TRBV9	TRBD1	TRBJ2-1	CASSVETGAIYNEQFF	TGTGCCAGCAGCGTAGAGACAGGGGCAATCTACAATGAGCAGTTCTTC
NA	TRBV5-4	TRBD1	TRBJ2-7	CASSPGTGRYEQYF	TGTGCCAGCAGCCCCGGGACAGGGCGGTACGAGCAGTACTTC
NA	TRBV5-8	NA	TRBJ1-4	CASSQTPGGLSTNEKLFF	TGTGCCAGCAGCCAGACCCCCGGGGGGCTCTCAACTAATGAAAAACTGTTTTTT
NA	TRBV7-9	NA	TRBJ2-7	CASSLNPASGEQYF	TGTGCCAGCAGCTTGAACCCAGCGTCTGGCGAGCAGTACTTC
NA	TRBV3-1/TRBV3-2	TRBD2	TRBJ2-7	CASSRGLAGAVEQYF	TGTGCCAGCAGCCGCGGACTAGCGGGAGCTGTCGAGCAGTACTTC
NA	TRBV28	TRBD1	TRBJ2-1	CASSLGDSRVEQFF	TGTGCCAGCAGTTTAGGGGACAGCCGGGTTGAGCAGTTCTTC
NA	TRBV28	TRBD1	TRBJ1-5	CASRTGQGLSNQPQHF	TGTGCCAGCAGAACCGGACAGGGGCTAAGCAATCAGCCCCAGCATTTT
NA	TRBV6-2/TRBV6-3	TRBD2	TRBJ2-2	CASSKPAGGVTGELFF	TGTGCCAGCAGTAAACCAGCGGGAGGGGTCACCGGGGAGCTGTTTTTT
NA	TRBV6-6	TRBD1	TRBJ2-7	CASTETGGPYEQYF	TGTGCCAGCACCGAGACAGGGGGTCCCTACGAGCAGTACTTC
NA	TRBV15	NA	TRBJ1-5	CASSGGLPSNQPQHF	TGTGCCAGCTCGGGGGGGCTTCCGAGCAATCAGCCCCAGCATTTT
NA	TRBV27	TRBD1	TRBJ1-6	CASSRTGTYNSPLHF	TGTGCCAGCAGCCGGACAGGAACCTATAATTCACCCCTCCACTTT
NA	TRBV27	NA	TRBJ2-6	CASSLAGANVLTF	TGTGCCAGCAGTTTAGCTGGGGCCAACGTCCTGACTTTC
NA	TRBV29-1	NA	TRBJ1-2	CSVQGFKDGYTF	TGCAGCGTTCAGGGGTTTAAGGATGGCTACACCTTC
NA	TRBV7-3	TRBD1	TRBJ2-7	CASSLIGGQAGMVQYF	TGTGCCAGCAGCTTAATAGGGGGACAGGCCGGTATGGTGCAGTACTTC
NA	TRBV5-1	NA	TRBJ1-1	CASSSGTPADPEAFF	TGCGCCAGCAGCTCCGGGACACCTGCTGATCCAGAAGCTTTCTTT
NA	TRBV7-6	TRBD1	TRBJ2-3	CASSLETGPGDTQYF	TGTGCCAGCAGCTTAGAGACAGGGCCCGGAGATACGCAGTATTTT
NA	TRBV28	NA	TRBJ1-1	CASSLALRNTEAFF	TGTGCCAGCAGTTTAGCCCTCCGGAACACTGAAGCTTTCTTT
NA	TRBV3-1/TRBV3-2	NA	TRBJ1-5	CASSRGQNQPQHF	TGTGCCAGCAGCCGGGGCCAGAATCAGCCCCAGCATTTT
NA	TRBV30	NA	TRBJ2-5	CAWSSTGGRETQYF	TGTGCCTGGAGTTCTACGGGGGGCCGTGAGACCCAGTACTTC